This T cell receptor beta chain is drawn from a study of identical twins. Study findings and constraints: Excess sharing by twins proved weaker in beta out-of-frame sequences. The study reached conclusions through statistical analysis that was cross-sectional, not following the same donors. Low generation probability was overrepresented in out-of-frame alpha sequences shared by twins.

TCRdb reanalysed the 5' RACE reads using MiXCR and keeps one entry per CDR3 protein. The sample has approximately 530,000 distinct CDR3 sequences; about 20% are singletons. This clonotype came up a few times. The antigen is unknown. The CDR3 covers 19 residues. Trimming left V 2 bases short and J 1 base short, with 20 bases between. From germline, CDR1 is KGHSH and CDR2 LQKENI. Separately, the same data were catalogued under a study of yellow fever vaccine responses in identical twins. In that study: Twin vaccine T cell responses reportedly seemed partly convergent, partly personalized.

Sequencing was done on a sample of CD4+ T cells sorted from blood. This sequence originates from a young woman in good health. V gene TRBV18 combines with J gene TRBJ2-2; D is perhaps TRBD2 (5 bases). CDR3 in DNA: TGTGCCAGCTCACCAAGGTTTGGGAGCCCTCCTCTGAACACCGGGGAGCTGTTTTTT. It specifies CASSPRFGSPPLNTGELFF.